The source of this T cell receptor beta chain is a study of cytomegalovirus exposure and HLA in healthy donors. Study-level results: The dataset shows that most TCR sequences were rare, while some public TCRs occurred in many donors.

Notes on this clone: Its antigen remains unidentified.

V lost 4 bases to trimming and J lost 3 bases, with 7 bases between them. Per the germline V gene, CDR1 is SEHNR and CDR2 is FQNEAQ (reference sequence). The CDR3 has 12 residues. The method was immunoSEQ multiplex PCR; TCRdb's version includes in-frame clones alone and lacks a portion of them. The sample lists 260,000 or so clones; 87% were seen once. The material sequenced was PBMCs. The receptor comes from a man aged 18 to 30 in good health and CMV-seronegative. The chain has TRBV7-9 and TRBJ2-7; D call uncertain. CDR3 region: CASSYINYEQYF. In DNA form, the CDR3 reads TGTGCCAGCAGCTACATAAACTACGAGCAGTACTTC.